The entry below describes one T cell receptor (beta chain). Its antigen is as yet unknown. Profiling relied on immunoSEQ multiplex PCR, and the TCRdb table lists in-frame clones only, not all of them. The repertoire holds around 250,000 clones, around 90% seen once, with roughly 3% in the top ten. This CDR3 is built from 14 residues. Germline CDR1 reads MNHEY; CDR2 reads SMNVEV (reference sequence). Trimming left V 7 bases short and J 1 base short, with 13 bases between. The treatment: about 20 received Ad26.COV2.S at low or high dose, single or two shots; 5 received placebo; per-sample allocation not given. Sample collection was performed on day 63 after the first vaccine or placebo injection. These data are taken from a study of Ad26.COV2.S vaccination and SARS-CoV-2 variants. On the study more broadly: Doses of Ad26.COV2.S were injected into muscle once or twice, 56 days apart. Study-wide findings and caveats: Spike-specific TCR breadth in vaccine recipients exceeded that seen in placebo recipients. Measurements of TCR breadth and depth may have given underestimates of the total T cell responses.

The chain joins TRBV27 to TRBJ1-1, with D unclear. This material consisted of peripheral blood, taken in a trial of Ad26.COV2.S vaccine versus placebo. This TCR was recovered from a person between 18 and 65 years old who received the Ad26.COV2.S COVID-19 vaccine or a placebo. The CDR3 DNA reads as TGTGCCAGCACGCCCTTGTCCACGAACACTGAAGCTTTCTTT. Amino acid sequence: CASTPLSTNTEAFF.